This T cell receptor (beta chain) was identified during a study of blood T cell repertoires in COVID-19. Here immunoSEQ multiplex PCR was the method, and the copy in TCRdb shows in-frame clones only, minus some. The data contain roughly 220,000 clones, over 70% of them singletons. Germline lookup yields CDR1 SEHNR and CDR2 FQNEAQ (reference sequence). The CDR3 covers 15 residues. V lost 4 bases and J lost 6, with 16 bases in between. Sequenced input: peripheral blood. This chain joins TRBV7-9 and TRBJ1-5; possibly TRBD1 for D (5 bases). This sequence was found in a woman in her 70s with acute or convalescent COVID-19. This CDR3 reads CASSYIGASPQPQHF. CDR3 nucleotides: TGTGCCAGCAGCTATATAGGGGCGAGCCCTCAGCCCCAGCATTTT.